A selection of T cell receptor beta chains follows, all from one sample in a study of T cell responses to AZD1222 COVID-19 vaccine. Generated by immunoSEQ multiplex PCR, the TCRdb table keeps only in-frame clones and is missing some. The sample consists of under 200,000 clones, 80% to 95% of them appearing once. The sample in question was peripheral blood, obtained on day 0 of AZD1222 vaccination. Receptors originate from an adult in good health. The CDR3 runs from the conserved cysteine through the conserved F or W. D genes are given only for firm matches. Not every row has a clone size; where given, it reads once, few, many or a size class.

D,J,V,size,CDR3,DNA
TRBD2,TRBJ2-7,TRBV6-4,NA,CASTDRGTSGASFHEQYF,TGTGCCAGCACTGACAGAGGGACTAGCGGGGCCTCCTTCCACGAGCAGTACTTC
TRBD1,TRBJ1-3,TRBV6-5,NA,CASSYTYRGGNTIYF,TGTGCCAGCAGTTACACCTACAGGGGGGGGAACACCATATATTTT
NA,TRBJ2-1,TRBV13,NA,CASSFAGSSYNEQFF,TGTGCCAGCAGCTTCGCGGGGAGCTCCTACAATGAGCAGTTCTTC
NA,TRBJ2-5,TRBV2,once,CATRQQETQYF,TGTGCCACCAGACAGCAAGAGACCCAGTACTTC
NA,TRBJ2-7,TRBV7-9,NA,CASSPGHDSYEQYF,TGTGCCAGCAGCCCGGGACACGACTCCTACGAGCAGTACTTC
NA,TRBJ2-2,TRBV7-2,NA,CASSARGAGELFF,TGTGCCAGCAGCGCGCGAGGGGCCGGGGAGCTGTTTTTT
NA,TRBJ2-1,TRBV3-1/TRBV3-2,NA,CASSQDLRQFSYNEQFF,TGTGCCAGCAGCCAAGATCTACGGCAGTTCTCCTACAATGAGCAGTTCTTC
TRBD1,TRBJ1-3,TRBV30,once,CAWSRTGGFLSGNTIYF,TGTGCCTGGAGCCGGACAGGGGGGTTTTTATCTGGAAACACCATATATTTT
NA,TRBJ1-1,TRBV18,NA,CASSPARGYTEAFF,TGTGCCAGCTCACCAGCCAGGGGCTACACTGAAGCTTTCTTT
NA,TRBJ1-6,TRBV6-6,NA,CASSYGSPLHF,TGTGCCAGCAGTTACGGTTCACCCCTCCACTTT
NA,TRBJ2-3,TRBV27,NA,CASSLPPLAGRADTQYF,TGTGCCAGCAGTTTACCCCCACTAGCAGGAAGGGCAGATACGCAGTATTTT
NA,TRBJ2-7,TRBV3-1/TRBV3-2,NA,CASSQGLVSYEQYF,TGTGCCAGCAGCCAAGGGCTGGTGTCCTACGAGCAGTACTTC
TRBD2,TRBJ2-1,TRBV12-3/TRBV12-4,NA,CASRNLAGNEQFF,TGTGCCAGCAGGAACCTAGCGGGCAATGAGCAGTTCTTC
NA,TRBJ2-7,TRBV19,NA,CASSSGPLSYEQYF,TGTGCCAGTAGTTCGGGACCACTCTCCTACGAGCAGTACTTC
NA,TRBJ2-7,TRBV29-1,NA,CSVNGVSSYEQYF,TGCAGCGTCAACGGTGTTAGCTCCTACGAGCAGTACTTC
TRBD2,TRBJ2-3,TRBV27,NA,CASSLKASGGARDTQYF,TGTGCCAGCAGTTTGAAGGCTAGCGGGGGGGCCAGGGATACGCAGTATTTT
TRBD1,TRBJ1-6,TRBV27,NA,CASSWDSNSPLHF,TGTGCCAGCAGTTGGGACAGCAATTCACCCCTCCACTTT
NA,TRBJ1-2,TRBV3-1/TRBV3-2,few,CASSRVPNYGYTF,TGTGCCAGCAGCCGTGTCCCTAACTATGGCTACACCTTC
TRBD1,TRBJ2-3,TRBV19,NA,CASSRGQLDLRTDTQYF,TGTGCCAGTAGTAGGGGACAGTTAGACCTGCGCACAGATACGCAGTATTTT
NA,TRBJ2-2,TRBV19,NA,CASSVLYRANTGELFF,TGTGCCAGTTCCGTTCTTTACAGAGCGAACACCGGGGAGCTGTTTTTT
TRBD1,TRBJ2-3,TRBV11-3,NA,CASSPGQGVSTDTQYF,TGTGCCAGCAGCCCGGGACAGGGAGTTTCCACAGATACGCAGTATTTT
NA,TRBJ1-5,TRBV4-1,NA,CASSDREIGNQPQHF,TGCGCCAGCAGCGACCGGGAGATCGGCAATCAGCCCCAGCATTTT
TRBD2,TRBJ2-7,TRBV6-1,NA,CASSEGSGGFYEQYF,TGTGCCAGCAGTGAGGGTAGCGGGGGTTTCTACGAGCAGTACTTC
TRBD1,TRBJ1-6,TRBV7-9,NA,CASSGPGDRVYNSPLHF,TGTGCCAGCAGCGGACCGGGAGACAGGGTTTATAATTCACCCCTCCACTTT
NA,TRBJ1-4,TRBV30,NA,CACSFRLDEKLFF,TGTGCCTGTAGTTTCCGGCTAGATGAAAAACTGTTTTTT
NA,TRBJ1-5,TRBV2,NA,CASVAGTDRLSQHF,TGTGCCAGCGTAGCCGGGACCGACAGGCTATCCCAGCATTTT
NA,TRBJ2-5,TRBV19,NA,CASALGDQETQYF,TGTGCCAGTGCCCTTGGGGACCAAGAGACCCAGTACTTC
NA,TRBJ1-1,TRBV5-5,NA,CASSLWTVNTEAFF,TGTGCCAGCAGTCTATGGACGGTGAACACTGAAGCTTTCTTT
TRBD2,TRBJ2-1,TRBV10-1,NA,CASSAAGGSNEQFF,TGCGCCAGCAGTGCGGCGGGAGGGTCTAATGAGCAGTTCTTC
TRBD1,TRBJ1-1,TRBV30,NA,CAWSVIDRDFDTEAFF,TGTGCCTGGAGTGTAATAGACAGGGACTTTGACACTGAAGCTTTCTTT
TRBD1,TRBJ2-5,TRBV9,NA,CASSLRDRVGETQYF,TGTGCCAGCAGCCTCCGGGACAGGGTCGGGGAGACCCAGTACTTC
NA,TRBJ2-1,TRBV5-6,NA,CASSWGPQGYEQFF,TGTGCCAGCAGCTGGGGCCCCCAGGGTTATGAGCAGTTCTTC
TRBD1,TRBJ2-2,TRBV10-1,NA,CASSVDRGAGELFF,TGCGCCAGCAGTGTCGACAGGGGGGCCGGGGAGCTGTTTTTT
TRBD1,TRBJ1-2,TRBV6-5,NA,CASSFLRGQDGYTF,TGTGCCAGCAGTTTCTTAAGGGGGCAGGATGGCTACACCTTC
NA,TRBJ2-2,TRBV27,NA,CASSFGSLPTGELFF,TGTGCCAGCAGTTTTGGTAGCTTGCCCACCGGGGAGCTGTTTTTT
NA,TRBJ1-5,TRBV15,NA,CATSREGRGNQPQHF,TGTGCCACCAGCAGAGAAGGCAGGGGCAATCAGCCCCAGCATTTT
TRBD1,TRBJ2-1,TRBV5-1,once,CASSSIPGQGLNNEQFF,TGCGCCAGCAGCTCTATCCCGGGACAGGGGCTTAACAATGAGCAGTTCTTC
NA,TRBJ2-4,TRBV5-4,NA,CASSLGGYGKNIQYF,TGTGCCAGCAGCTTGGGGGGGTACGGCAAAAACATTCAGTACTTC